These 20 T cell receptor beta chains were all obtained from the same sample, sequenced in a study of T cells in localized non-small cell lung cancer. TCRdb keeps only in-frame clones here, not all; method: immunoSEQ multiplex PCR. The table includes 41,000 or so clones, around 83% detected once. This material consisted of peripheral blood, taken before any cancer treatment. These receptors were taken from a woman aged 18 to 55 with stage III lung adenocarcinoma.

About this clone itself: Distinct nucleotide sequences in the sample also encode this CDR3. The CDR3 loop is CASSLFQGGNTEAFF. CDR3 in DNA: TGTGCCAGCAGTTTATTTCAGGGAGGGAACACTGAAGCTTTCTTT. The chain has TRBV27 and TRBJ1-1, with D tentatively TRBD1 (5 bases). The V end lost 1 base, the J end lost 1 base, and 10 bases lay between the germline ends. The germline gives CDR1 MNHEY, CDR2 SMNVEV (reference sequence). The CDR3 totals 15 residues.

This clone was observed a single time. The chain's CDR3 is CASSLVTASRETQYF. The CDR3, as DNA: TGTGCCAGCAGCTTGGTAACAGCCTCCCGGGAGACCCAGTACTTC. V usage is TRBV5-5 and J usage is TRBJ2-5; D call uncertain. CDR1 SGHKS and CDR2 YYEKEE come from the germline V gene (reference sequence). The V and J ends lost 0 bases and 5 bases respectively, with 14 bases between them. This CDR3 has 15 amino acids.

The genes are TRBV11-2 and TRBJ1-1; 9 positions agree with TRBD1. This CDR3 region has 18 residues. The germline V gene encodes CDR1 SGHAT and CDR2 FQNNGV. The junction had 16 bases not matched to a gene; V was cut back by 5 bases and J by 3 bases. CDR3 nucleotides: TGTGCCAGCAGCCCGACCGCTACAGGGGGCCCGACAGACACTGAAGCTTTCTTT. This encodes CASSPTATGGPTDTEAFF.

The genes are TRBV29-1 and TRBJ2-1, with D unclear. The V gene lost 7 bases and the J gene lost 5 bases, with 18 bases spanning the gap. The CDR3 contains 14 residues. The germline V gene encodes CDR1 SQVTM and CDR2 ANQGSEA. The CDR3 coding sequence is TGCAGCGCCACATCGGGCTCCCTCCACAATGAGCAGTTCTTC. Translation gives CSATSGSLHNEQFF.

The chain recombines TRBV19 with TRBJ1-5; 7 bases align to TRBD1. Looked up from germline, CDR1 is LNHDA and CDR2 is SQIVND (reference sequence). The CDR3 has 16 amino acids. V was clipped by 4 bases and J by 5 bases; unmatched bases: 11. The CDR3 sequence is CASSKARQGGYQPQHF. DNA for the CDR3: TGTGCCAGTAGTAAGGCCCGGCAGGGGGGCTATCAGCCCCAGCATTTT.

The chain's CDR3 is CASSPSTYEQYF. The DNA of the CDR3 is TGTGCCAGCAGCCCGTCCACCTACGAGCAGTACTTC. V and J are TRBV7-9 and TRBJ2-7; D remains ambiguous. Trimming cost V 5 bases and J 2 bases, with 7 bases left between them. The CDR3 spans 12 residues. CDR1 and CDR2 from the germline V gene are SEHNR and FQNEAQ (reference sequence).

The V call is TRBV5-4, the J call TRBJ2-6, with D unclear. Germline CDR1 SGHNT, CDR2 YYREEE (reference sequence). The CDR3 spans 17 residues. Trimming took 4 bases from V and 0 from J, leaving 14 bases between them. The CDR3 region has the DNA TGTGCCAGCAGCCCCATGGCAGACCTCTCTGGGGCCAACGTCCTGACTTTC. This encodes CASSPMADLSGANVLTF.

The chain has TRBV4-1 and TRBJ2-6; possibly TRBD1 for D (5 bases). V was clipped by 0 bases and J by 3 bases, with 12 bases between them. Germline V gene sequence: CDR1 MGHRA, CDR2 YSYEKL. The CDR3 runs to 17 residues. The DNA for the CDR3 is TGCGCCAGCAGCCAAGATTCAGGGTACTTTGGGGCCAACGTCCTGACTTTC. Translated, it gives CASSQDSGYFGANVLTF.

The CDR3 DNA is TGTGCCAGCAGTGAGGCAGGGGGAACCTACAATGAGCAGTTCTTC. Its translation: CASSEAGGTYNEQFF. This chain joins TRBV6-4 and TRBJ2-1, with 7 bases identical to TRBD1. The germline CDR1 and CDR2 sequences are MRHNA and SNTAGT. The CDR3 totals 15 residues. Trimming removed 3 bases from V and 2 bases from J; junction bases left unmatched: 4.

The genes are TRBV10-3 and TRBJ2-1; TRBD2 is a possible D gene (5 bases). The CDR3 runs 13 residues. Deletions cut 10 bases from V and 4 bases from J, with 14 bases between. Per germline, CDR1 ENHRY and CDR2 SYGVKD. Here the CDR3 reads CATGNTGYNEQFF. The CDR3 coding sequence is TGTGCCACCGGGAATACTGGGTACAATGAGCAGTTCTTC.

This chain joins TRBV29-1 and TRBJ2-7, with TRBD2 identical over 9 bases. V was pared by 1 base and J by 5 bases, with 6 bases of the junction left unmatched. Germline-derived CDR1 and CDR2 are SQVTM and ANQGSEA. The CDR3 loop spans 14 amino acids. The CDR3 DNA reads as TGCAGCGTTGAAGCTAAGGGACTAGCAAACGAGCAGTACTTC. This encodes CSVEAKGLANEQYF.

The chain employs TRBV7-2 and TRBJ2-1; TRBD2 agrees at 8 bases. J gave up 4 bases and V 6 bases, and 14 bases lay outside the gene matches. This CDR3 has 17 residues. Germline V lookup: CDR1 SGHTA, CDR2 FQGNSA. The CDR3 sequence is CASSSSGGPPWYNEQFF. The CDR3 DNA is TGTGCCAGCAGTTCCAGCGGGGGACCCCCTTGGTACAATGAGCAGTTCTTC.

The V and J genes are TRBV6-1 and TRBJ2-5; D gene unclear. Germline assignment: CDR1 MNHNS and CDR2 SASEGT. CDR3 length equals 12 residues. With 1 base removed from V and 7 bases from J, the gap between germline ends came to 7 bases. This CDR3 is CASSEGLVTQYF. The CDR3 coding sequence is TGTGCCAGCAGTGAAGGATTGGTGACCCAGTACTTC.

This chain joins TRBV7-2 and TRBJ1-6; D is unresolved. Trimming pared 2 bases from V and 2 bases from J, leaving 10 bases between. CDR1 SGHTA and CDR2 FQGNSA come from the germline V gene. This CDR3 has 16 residues. The CDR3 DNA sequence: TGTGCCAGCAGCTTATCCAATGGGGCCTATAATTCACCCCTCCACTTT. Its translation is CASSLSNGAYNSPLHF.

This rearrangement joins TRBV5-1 to TRBJ2-1, with 8 bases matching TRBD2. The CDR3 covers 16 residues. Trimming cost V 1 base and J 4 bases; bases outside gene matches: 7. Germline values: CDR1 SGHRS, CDR2 YFSETQ. The CDR3 DNA reads TGCGCCAGCAGCTTGAACCCGCGGGGGGAGTACAATGAGCAGTTCTTC. Translated: CASSLNPRGEYNEQFF.

The rearrangement uses TRBV5-6 and TRBJ1-5; D gene uncertain. V was cut by 4 bases and J by 4 bases, with 15 bases left in between. This CDR3 has 15 residues. Germline CDR1 is SGHDT and CDR2 is YYEEEE. CDR3 sequence reads: CASSPWGTWNQPQHF. CDR3 DNA: TGTGCCAGCAGCCCCTGGGGTACTTGGAATCAGCCCCAGCATTTT.

The V call is TRBV10-3, the J call TRBJ2-2; 15 bases fit TRBD2. The germline V gene has CDR1 ENHRY and CDR2 SYGVKD. V shed 6 bases and J 6 bases; nucleotides not matched to a gene: 2. CDR3 length equals 15 residues. CDR3 bases: TGTGCCATCAGGTGGACTAGCGGGGGGGCCGGGGAGCTGTTTTTT. Protein: CAIRWTSGGAGELFF.

By share of the sample, this clone is medium-sized (0.01 to 0.1%). The V and J genes are TRBV4-1 and TRBJ1-6; 8 positions agree with TRBD1. CDR1 and CDR2 from the germline V gene are MGHRA and YSYEKL. The J segment lost 0 bases and the V segment lost 6 bases, leaving 7 bases of the junction unmatched. This CDR3 has 17 amino acids. For the CDR3, the DNA is TGCGCCAGCAGGGACAGGGAGGGGAGCTCCTATAATTCACCCCTCCACTTT. This codes for CASRDREGSSYNSPLHF.

The chain has TRBV5-5 and TRBJ2-7, with 8 positions matching TRBD2. The CDR3 spans 19 residues. The germline V gene encodes CDR1 SGHKS and CDR2 YYEKEE (reference sequence). J lost 2 bases, V lost 0 bases, and 16 bases had no gene match. The CDR3 loop reads CASSLVGTPLFSGAYEQYF. CDR3 coding DNA: TGTGCCAGCAGCTTGGTTGGGACCCCCCTGTTTAGCGGGGCCTACGAGCAGTACTTC.

The rearrangement joins TRBV5-1 to TRBJ1-4; TRBD1 agrees at 8 bases. Germline V gene sequence: CDR1 SGHRS, CDR2 YFSETQ. The V gene end was trimmed by 2 bases and the J gene end by 7 bases; junction bases not matched to a gene: 7. This CDR3 contains 15 residues. CDR3 sequence (DNA): TGCGCCAGCAGCTTTCAGGGGGCCGGGGCTGAAAAACTGTTTTTT. It translates to CASSFQGAGAEKLFF.